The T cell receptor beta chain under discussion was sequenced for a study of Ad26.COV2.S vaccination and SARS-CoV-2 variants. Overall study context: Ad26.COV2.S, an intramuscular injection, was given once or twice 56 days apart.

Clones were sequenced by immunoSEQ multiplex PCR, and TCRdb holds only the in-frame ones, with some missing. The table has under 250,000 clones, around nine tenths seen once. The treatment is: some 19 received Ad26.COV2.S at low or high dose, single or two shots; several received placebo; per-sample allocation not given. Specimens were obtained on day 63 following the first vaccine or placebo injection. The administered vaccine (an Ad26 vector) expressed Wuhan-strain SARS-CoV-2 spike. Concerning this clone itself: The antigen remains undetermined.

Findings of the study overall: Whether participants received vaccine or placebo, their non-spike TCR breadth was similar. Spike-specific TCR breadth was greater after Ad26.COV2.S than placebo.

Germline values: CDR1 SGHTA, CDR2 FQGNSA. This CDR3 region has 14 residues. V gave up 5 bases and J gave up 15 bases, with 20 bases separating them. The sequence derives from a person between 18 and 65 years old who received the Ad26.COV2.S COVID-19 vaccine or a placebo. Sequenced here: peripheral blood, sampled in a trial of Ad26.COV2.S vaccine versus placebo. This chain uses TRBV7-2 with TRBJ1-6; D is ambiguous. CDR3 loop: CASSPRGQDPHLHF. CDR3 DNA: TGTGCCAGCAGCCCTCGCGGTCAGGATCCGCACCTCCACTTT.